These 11 T cell receptor beta chains came from one sample sequenced in a study of T-cell memory formation after mild COVID-19. TCRdb independently ran MiXCR on the 5' RACE reads; one entry per CDR3 protein. The sample records more than 300,000 distinct CDR3 sequences, approximately 13% being singletons. The material sequenced was PBMCs or a T cell subset sorted from them (not recorded which). These receptor sequences come from a man aged 18 to 30 who had mild COVID-19 (a few samples of this study predate the infection). Cell type and time point are not known.

The rearrangement uses TRBV18 and TRBJ1-5; D gene ambiguous. With 2 bases removed from V and 10 bases from J, the gap between germline ends came to 15 bases. The germline V gene encodes CDR1 KGHSH and CDR2 LQKENI. CDR3 length equals 14 residues. The CDR3 here is CASSPEGRFEPQHF. The CDR3 DNA reads as TGTGCCAGCTCACCAGAGGGCAGGTTCGAACCCCAGCATTTT.

Only a few counts were recorded for this clonotype. J is TRBJ1-5 and V is TRBV28, with unresolved D. Germline V gene lookup returns CDR1 MDHEN and CDR2 SYDVKM. The CDR3 sequence is 13 residues long. V was pared by 8 bases and J by 0 bases, with 8 bases between. CDR3 DNA: TGTGCCAGCGCCGAATATAGCAATCAGCCCCAGCATTTT. Translated, it gives CASAEYSNQPQHF.

In this sample, this clonotype turned up a few times. This chain joins TRBV18 and TRBJ2-7; D gene unclear. Germline V gene sequence: CDR1 KGHSH, CDR2 LQKENI. There are 13 residues in the CDR3. Trimming removed 3 bases at V and 6 bases at J, with 12 bases between. The DNA of the CDR3 is TGTGCCAGCTCACCCCGACCGATAAGCGAGCAGTACGTC. Translated, it gives CASSPRPISEQYV.

This clonotype was seen only a few times. The V call is TRBV6-2 or TRBV6-3, the J call TRBJ2-7; 15 bases agree with TRBD2. The V gene end was trimmed by 5 bases and the J gene end by 4 bases; junction bases not matched to a gene: 12. This CDR3 region has 18 residues. The germline V gene has CDR1 MNHEY and CDR2 SVGEGT. This chain's CDR3 is CASSEGLAGGQTPYEQYV. As DNA, the CDR3 is TGTGCCAGCAGTGAGGGACTAGCGGGGGGCCAAACCCCATACGAGCAGTACGTC.

This clonotype was counted a few times. The chain uses TRBV7-3 and TRBJ2-3; D is perhaps TRBD1 (6 bases). V gave up 5 bases and J gave up 7 bases, with 19 bases separating them. The CDR3 sequence is 15 residues long. Germline V lookup: CDR1 SGHTA, CDR2 FQGTGA. CDR3: CASSPQQGVAHTQYF. The CDR3 DNA reads as TGTGCCAGCAGCCCACAACAGGGAGTAGCGCATACGCAGTATTTT.

CDR3 loop: CASRQEAGLTYEQYV. CDR3 coding DNA: TGCGCCAGCAGACAAGAAGCGGGGTTAACCTACGAGCAGTACGTC. The rearrangement links TRBV5-1 to TRBJ2-7; TRBD2 matches at 7 bases. Germline CDR1 SGHRS, CDR2 YFSETQ. V lost 5 bases and J lost 2; bases outside the gene matches: 10. This CDR3 has 15 amino acids.

The V gene is TRBV2, the J gene TRBJ1-5; no firm D call. Per the germline V gene, CDR1 is SNHLY and CDR2 is FYNNEI. V lost 7 bases, J lost 2 bases, and 15 bases lay in between. This CDR3 is built from 15 residues. The CDR3 spells CASMSVNSGNQPQHF. For the CDR3, the DNA is TGTGCCAGCATGAGCGTCAACTCCGGCAATCAGCCCCAGCATTTT. Based on the CDR3 plus reference TRBV2 and TRBJ1-5, the full variable domain is EPEVTQTPSHQVTQMGQEVILRCVPISNHLYFYWYRQILGQKVEFLVSFYNNEISEKSEIFDDQFSVERPDGSNFTLKIRSTKLEDSAMYFCASMSVNSGNQPQHFGDGTRLSIL.

This clonotype was seen more than once but under ten times. The chain is built from TRBV18 and TRBJ2-2; TRBD1 aligns across 8 bases. J gave up 4 bases and V 0 bases, and 1 base lay outside the gene matches. Germline V CDR1 and CDR2: KGHSH, LQKENI. The CDR3 has 15 amino acids. The CDR3, as DNA: TGTGCCAGCTCACCACCCGGACAGGGCACCGGGGAGCTGTTTTTT. Its protein product is CASSPPGQGTGELFF.

This clonotype has just a few counts. V is TRBV12-3 or TRBV12-4 and J is TRBJ1-5, with D maybe TRBD1 (6 bases). The CDR3 is 12 amino acids. DNA for the CDR3: TGTGCTGGGGGCCAGGGCAATCAGCCCCAGCATTTT. Translating it yields CAGGQGNQPQHF.

This clonotype showed up many times. V is TRBV5-1 and J is TRBJ2-1; D is possibly TRBD1 or TRBD2 (5 bases each). Germline loops: CDR1 SGHRS, CDR2 YFSETQ. The CDR3 consists of 16 residues. V was trimmed by 0 bases and J by 6 bases, leaving 16 bases between them. The CDR3 sequence: CASSLVATSGGNEQFF. CDR3 nucleotide sequence: TGCGCCAGCAGCTTGGTAGCTACCTCTGGGGGCAATGAGCAGTTCTTC. The entire variable domain, with the rest obtained from reference TRBV5-1 and TRBJ2-1, is as follows: KAGVTQTPRYLIKTRGQQVTLSCSPISGHRSVSWYQQTPGQGLQFLFEYFSETQRNKGNFPGRFSGRQFSNSRSEMNVSTLELGDSALYLCASSLVATSGGNEQFFGPGTRLTVL.

Ten or more counts support this clonotype. V gene TRBV20-1 combines with J gene TRBJ1-2; no firm D call. Germline V gene sequence: CDR1 DFQATT, CDR2 SNEGSKA (reference sequence). CDR3 length equals 14 residues. Trimming pared 8 bases from V and 4 bases from J, leaving 20 bases between. This CDR3 is CSFGPSTLPYGYTF. The CDR3 DNA reads TGCAGTTTCGGGCCTTCCACACTTCCCTATGGCTACACCTTC.